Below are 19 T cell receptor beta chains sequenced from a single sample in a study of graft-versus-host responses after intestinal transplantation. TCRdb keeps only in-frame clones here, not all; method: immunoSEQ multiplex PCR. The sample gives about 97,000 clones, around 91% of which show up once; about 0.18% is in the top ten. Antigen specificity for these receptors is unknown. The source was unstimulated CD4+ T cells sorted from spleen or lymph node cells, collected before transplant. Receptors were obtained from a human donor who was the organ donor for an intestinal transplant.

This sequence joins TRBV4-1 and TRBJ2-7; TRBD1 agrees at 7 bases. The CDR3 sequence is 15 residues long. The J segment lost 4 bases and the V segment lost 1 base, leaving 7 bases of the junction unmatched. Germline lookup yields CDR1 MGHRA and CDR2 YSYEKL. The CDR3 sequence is CASSQVVGGYYEQYF. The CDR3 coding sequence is TGCGCCAGCAGCCAAGTAGTAGGGGGCTATTACGAGCAGTACTTC.

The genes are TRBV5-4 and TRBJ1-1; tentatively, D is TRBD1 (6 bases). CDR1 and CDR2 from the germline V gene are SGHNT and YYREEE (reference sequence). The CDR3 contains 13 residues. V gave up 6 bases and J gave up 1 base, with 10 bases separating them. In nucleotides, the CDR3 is TGTGCCAGCATCGTACAGGGGAACACTGAAGCTTTCTTT. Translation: CASIVQGNTEAFF.

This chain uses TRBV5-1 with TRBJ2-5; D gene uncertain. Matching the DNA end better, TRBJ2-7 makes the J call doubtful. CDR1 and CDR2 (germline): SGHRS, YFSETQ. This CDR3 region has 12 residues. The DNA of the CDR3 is TGCGCCAGCAGCGTCGGGTCAGACGAGCAGTACTTC. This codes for CASSVGSDEQYF.

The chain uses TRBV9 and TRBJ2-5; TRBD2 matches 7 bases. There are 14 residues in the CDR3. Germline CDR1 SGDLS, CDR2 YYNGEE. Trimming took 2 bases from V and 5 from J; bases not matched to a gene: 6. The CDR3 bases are TGTGCCAGCAGCGTTACGGGGGGTTACGAGACCCAGTACTTC. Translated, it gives CASSVTGGYETQYF.

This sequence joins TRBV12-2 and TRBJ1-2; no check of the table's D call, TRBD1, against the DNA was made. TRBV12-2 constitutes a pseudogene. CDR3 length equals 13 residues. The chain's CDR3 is CASRHGQTDGYTF. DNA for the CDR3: TGTGCAAGTCGCCATGGACAGACCGATGGCTACACCTTC.

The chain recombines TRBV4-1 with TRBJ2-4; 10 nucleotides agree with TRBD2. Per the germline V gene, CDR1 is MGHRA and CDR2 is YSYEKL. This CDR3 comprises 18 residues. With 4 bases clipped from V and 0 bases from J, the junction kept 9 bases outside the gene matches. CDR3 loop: CASSLSGSGGLAKNIQYF. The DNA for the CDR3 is TGCGCCAGCAGCCTTAGTGGTAGCGGGGGGCTAGCCAAAAACATTCAGTACTTC.

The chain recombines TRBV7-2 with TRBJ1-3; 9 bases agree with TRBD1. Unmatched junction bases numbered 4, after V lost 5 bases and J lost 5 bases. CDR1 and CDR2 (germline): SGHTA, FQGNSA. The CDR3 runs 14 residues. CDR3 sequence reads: CASSVDRGRNTIYF. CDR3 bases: TGTGCCAGCAGCGTGGACAGGGGTAGAAACACCATATATTTT. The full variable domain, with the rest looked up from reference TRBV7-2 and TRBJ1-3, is GAGVSQSPSNKVTEKGKDVELRCDPISGHTALYWYRQSLGQGLEFLIYFQGNSAPDKSGLPSDRFSAERTGGSVSTLTIQRTQQEDSAVYLCASSVDRGRNTIYFGEGSWLTVV.

The CDR3 DNA follows: TGTGCCAGCAGCTTTCCCGGGACAGGGTCGCGAAACACCATATATTTT. Translating gives CASSFPGTGSRNTIYF. The rearrangement joins TRBV7-2 to TRBJ1-3; 9 positions match TRBD1. The CDR3 length is 16 residues. After removal of 3 bases from V and 5 bases from J, the junction contained 8 bases not matched to a gene. Germline-derived CDR1 and CDR2 are SGHTA and FQGNSA. Filled out from reference TRBV7-2 and TRBJ1-3, the complete variable domain reads GAGVSQSPSNKVTEKGKDVELRCDPISGHTALYWYRQSLGQGLEFLIYFQGNSAPDKSGLPSDRFSAERTGGSVSTLTIQRTQQEDSAVYLCASSFPGTGSRNTIYFGEGSWLTVV.

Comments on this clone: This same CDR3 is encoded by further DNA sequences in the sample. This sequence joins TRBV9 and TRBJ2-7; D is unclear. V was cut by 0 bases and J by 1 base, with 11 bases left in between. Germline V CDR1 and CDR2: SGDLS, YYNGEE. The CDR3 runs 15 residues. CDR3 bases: TGTGCCAGCAGCGTAGCTACCGGGTCGTCCTACGAGCAGTACTTC. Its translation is CASSVATGSSYEQYF.

The CDR3 coding sequence is TGCGCCAGCACCCCCTCCTTTTCTGGGGCCAACGTCCTGACTTTC. Protein product: CASTPSFSGANVLTF. V and J are TRBV5-1 and TRBJ2-6; D gene unclear. V dropped 6 bases and J dropped 1 base, with 11 bases sitting between them. In germline, CDR1 is SGHRS, CDR2 YFSETQ. The CDR3 consists of 15 residues.

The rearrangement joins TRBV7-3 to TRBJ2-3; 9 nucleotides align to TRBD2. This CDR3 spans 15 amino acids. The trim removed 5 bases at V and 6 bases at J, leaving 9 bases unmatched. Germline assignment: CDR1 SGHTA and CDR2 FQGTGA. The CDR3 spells CASSPLAGRLDTQYF. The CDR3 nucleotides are TGTGCCAGCAGCCCTCTAGCGGGGAGGTTGGATACGCAGTATTTT.

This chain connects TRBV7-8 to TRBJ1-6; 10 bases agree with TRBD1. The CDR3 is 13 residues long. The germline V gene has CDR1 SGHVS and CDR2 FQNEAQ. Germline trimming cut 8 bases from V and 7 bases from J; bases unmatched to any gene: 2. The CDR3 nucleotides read TGTGCCAGCCGGGACAGGGGAAATTCACCCCTCCACTTT. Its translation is CASRDRGNSPLHF.

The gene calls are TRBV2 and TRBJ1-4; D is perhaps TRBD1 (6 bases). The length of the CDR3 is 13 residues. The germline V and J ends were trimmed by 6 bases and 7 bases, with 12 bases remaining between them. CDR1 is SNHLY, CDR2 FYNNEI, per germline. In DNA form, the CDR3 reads TGTGCCAGCAGGCCGGACAGAATTGAAAAACTGTTTTTT. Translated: CASRPDRIEKLFF.

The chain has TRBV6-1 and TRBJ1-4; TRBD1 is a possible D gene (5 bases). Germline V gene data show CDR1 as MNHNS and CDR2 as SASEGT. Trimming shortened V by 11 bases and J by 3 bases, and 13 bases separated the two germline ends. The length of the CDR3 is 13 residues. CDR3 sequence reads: CAGRDYPNEKLFF. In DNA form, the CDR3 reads TGTGCCGGCCGGGACTACCCTAATGAAAAACTGTTTTTT.

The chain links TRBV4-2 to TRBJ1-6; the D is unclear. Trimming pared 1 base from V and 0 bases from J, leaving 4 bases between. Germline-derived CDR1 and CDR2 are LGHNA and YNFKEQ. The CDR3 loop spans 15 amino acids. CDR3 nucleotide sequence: TGTGCCAGCAGCCAAGTGAGCTCCTATAATTCACCCCTCCACTTT. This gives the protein CASSQVSSYNSPLHF.

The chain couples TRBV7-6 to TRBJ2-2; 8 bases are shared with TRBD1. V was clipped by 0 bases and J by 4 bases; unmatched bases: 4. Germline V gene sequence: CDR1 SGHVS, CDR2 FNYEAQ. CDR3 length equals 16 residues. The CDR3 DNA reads TGTGCCAGCAGCTTAGCGGGCAGGGGGCGCACCGGGGAGCTGTTTTTT. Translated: CASSLAGRGRTGELFF.

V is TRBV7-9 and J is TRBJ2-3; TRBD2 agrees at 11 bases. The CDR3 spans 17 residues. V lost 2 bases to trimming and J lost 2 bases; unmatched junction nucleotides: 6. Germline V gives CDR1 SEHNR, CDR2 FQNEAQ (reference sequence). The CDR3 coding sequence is TGTGCCAGCAGCTTAATCCTAGCGGGGGGATCCACAGATACGCAGTATTTT. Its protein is CASSLILAGGSTDTQYF.

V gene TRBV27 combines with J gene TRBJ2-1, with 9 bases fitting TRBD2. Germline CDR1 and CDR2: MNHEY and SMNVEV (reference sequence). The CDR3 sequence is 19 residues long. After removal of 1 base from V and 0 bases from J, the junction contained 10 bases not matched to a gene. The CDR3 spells CASSLFAGGTTSSYNEQFF. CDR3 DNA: TGTGCCAGCAGTTTATTCGCGGGGGGGACGACCAGCTCCTACAATGAGCAGTTCTTC.

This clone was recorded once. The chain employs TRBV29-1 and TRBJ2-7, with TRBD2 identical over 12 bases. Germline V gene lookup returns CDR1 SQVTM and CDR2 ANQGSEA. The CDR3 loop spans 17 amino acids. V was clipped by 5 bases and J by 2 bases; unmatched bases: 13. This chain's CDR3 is CSVSGSTSGGSTYEQYF. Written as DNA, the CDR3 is TGCAGCGTTTCAGGGTCGACTAGCGGGGGTAGTACCTACGAGCAGTACTTC.